Below, 8 T cell receptor beta chains from the same sample are listed, as sequenced in a study of blood T cell repertoires in COVID-19 (dated by TCRdb to the early 2020s). The library was prepared using the immunoSEQ multiplex PCR assay. TCRdb obtained this table from immuneACCESS and retained in-frame rearrangements with V and J assigned. These tables miss some clones; where compared with another copy, unresolved V genes account for less than half of the shortfall, and the remainder is unexplained. The sample table shows roughly 150,000 clones, and almost 80% are seen once. The biggest ten clones account for 7% to 9% of the sample. The sequencing sample was made of peripheral blood. These receptors all stem from a man aged 50 to 59 with active or convalescent COVID-19.

The genes are TRBV18 and TRBJ1-4, with D hard to call. The CDR3 spans 15 residues. Germline V gene sequence: CDR1 KGHSH, CDR2 LQKENI. Trimming shortened V by 6 bases and J by 0 bases, and 11 bases separated the two germline ends. The CDR3 spells CASSRRETTNEKLFF. The DNA of the CDR3 is TGTGCCAGCTCCCGGAGGGAGACAACTAATGAAAAACTGTTTTTT.

The gene calls are TRBV6-5 and TRBJ2-7; TRBD2 might be the D (6 bases). The CDR3 runs 14 residues. From germline, CDR1 is MNHEY and CDR2 SVGAGI. V gave up 6 bases and J gave up 3 bases, with 15 bases separating them. The CDR3, as DNA: TGTGCCAGCAGATTACGCGGGGATTTCTACGAGCAGTACTTC. This encodes CASRLRGDFYEQYF.

The rearrangement joins TRBV12-3 or TRBV12-4 to TRBJ2-5; 7 bases align to TRBD2. V lost 3 bases to trimming and J lost 2 bases; unmatched junction nucleotides: 0. The CDR3 spans 13 residues. CDR3 protein: CASSFGGQETQYF. CDR3 in DNA: TGTGCCAGCAGTTTCGGGGGGCAAGAGACCCAGTACTTC.

The chain joins TRBV5-1 to TRBJ2-1; 7 bases are shared with TRBD2. The CDR3 spans 17 residues. Germline values: CDR1 SGHRS, CDR2 YFSETQ. After removal of 0 bases from V and 3 bases from J, the junction contained 9 bases not matched to a gene. CDR3 nucleotides: TGCGCCAGCAGCTTGGTTGCAATTCGGGGGGTCTACAATGAGCAGTTCTTC. It is translated as CASSLVAIRGVYNEQFF.

This clone was picked up one time. The V call is TRBV6-8, the J call TRBJ2-7, with 9 bases that match TRBD2. V dropped 4 bases and J dropped 0; count of bases not matched to a gene: 13. CDR3 length equals 18 residues. Germline CDR1 reads MNHGY; CDR2 reads SAAAGT. DNA for the CDR3: TGTGCCAGCAGTTCCCGTGGGGGACTAGCCCTTTGCTCCTACGAGCAGTACTTC. It yields the protein CASSSRGGLALCSYEQYF.

The V call is TRBV11-1, the J call TRBJ1-1, with D perhaps matching TRBD1 (6 bases). This CDR3 spans 14 amino acids. Germline V gene data show CDR1 as SGHAT and CDR2 as FQDESV (reference sequence). V was shortened by 3 bases and J by 1 base, with 9 bases between the two germline ends. The CDR3 spells CASSLDSSNTEAFF. The CDR3 DNA is TGTGCCAGCAGCTTGGACAGTTCGAACACTGAAGCTTTCTTT.

The gene calls are TRBV2 and TRBJ2-2; 7 nucleotides agree with TRBD2. The CDR3 loop spans 14 amino acids. V shed 7 bases, J shed 3 bases, and the junction held 5 bases outside the gene matches. Per the germline V gene, CDR1 is SNHLY and CDR2 is FYNNEI. CDR3 in amino acids: CASTGLGDTGELFF. CDR3 DNA sequence: TGTGCCAGCACAGGACTAGGGGACACCGGGGAGCTGTTTTTT.

The chain is built from TRBV6-6 and TRBJ1-1; the D gene is possibly TRBD1 (5 bases). Per germline, CDR1 MNHNY and CDR2 SVGAGI (reference sequence). The V and J ends lost 0 bases and 5 bases respectively, with 10 bases between them. The CDR3 extends over 14 amino acids. CDR3 in amino acids: CASSYSIGGTEAFF. The CDR3 region has the DNA TGTGCCAGCAGTTACTCGATCGGGGGAACTGAAGCTTTCTTT.